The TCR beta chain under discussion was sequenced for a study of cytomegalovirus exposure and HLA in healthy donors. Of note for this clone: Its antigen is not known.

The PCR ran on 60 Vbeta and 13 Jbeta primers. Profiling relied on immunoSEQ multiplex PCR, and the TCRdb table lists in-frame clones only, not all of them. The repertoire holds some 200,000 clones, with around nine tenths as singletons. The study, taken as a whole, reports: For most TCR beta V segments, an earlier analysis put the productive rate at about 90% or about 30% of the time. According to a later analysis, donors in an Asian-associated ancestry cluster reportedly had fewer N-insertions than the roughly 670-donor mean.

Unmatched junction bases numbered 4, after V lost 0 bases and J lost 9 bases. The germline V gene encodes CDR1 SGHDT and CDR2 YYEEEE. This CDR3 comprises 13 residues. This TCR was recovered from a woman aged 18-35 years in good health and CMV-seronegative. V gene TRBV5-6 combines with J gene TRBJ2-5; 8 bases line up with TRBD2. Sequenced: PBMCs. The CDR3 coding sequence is TGTGCCAGCAGCTTGGGGTTCGGGGGGGCCCAGTACTTC. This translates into CASSLGFGGAQYF.